A selection of T cell receptor beta chains follows, all from one sample in a study of blood T cell repertoires in COVID-19. The table came from immunoSEQ multiplex PCR; TCRdb's copy has only in-frame clones and leaves some out. The sample gives about 280,000 clones, approximately 86% of which show up once; about 10% is in the top ten. Sequencing was performed on peripheral blood. Receptors were obtained from a man aged 40-49 years with active or convalescent COVID-19. The CDR3 runs from the conserved cysteine through the conserved F or W. A D gene is named only where the DNA matches it firmly. Not all rows give a size; the values are once, few, many and, for expanded clones, a class.

d_call j_call clone_size v_call cdr3_aa cdr3_nt
NA TRBJ2-7 few TRBV30 CAWRATGSGEQYF TGTGCCTGGAGGGCGACAGGCTCGGGGGAGCAGTACTTC
NA TRBJ2-7 NA TRBV29-1 CSAVGGPNPYEQYF TGCAGCGCTGTGGGGGGACCTAACCCCTACGAGCAGTACTTC
NA TRBJ2-7 NA TRBV5-1 CASSFRDEQYF TGCGCCAGCAGCTTCAGGGACGAGCAGTACTTC
NA TRBJ2-1 NA TRBV7-3 CASSTSGRGRNEQFF TGTGCCAGCAGCACCAGTGGCCGAGGGAGGAATGAGCAGTTCTTC
NA TRBJ2-3 once TRBV27 CASKEGGGGDTQYF TGTGCCAGCAAGGAGGGGGGGGGAGGAGATACGCAGTATTTT
NA TRBJ2-5 NA TRBV20-1 CSAGVQETQYF TGCAGTGCCGGAGTTCAAGAGACCCAGTACTTC
NA TRBJ1-4 once TRBV7-9 CASTRDNEKLFF TGTGCCAGCACGAGAGATAATGAAAAACTGTTTTTT
TRBD2 TRBJ2-1 NA TRBV7-9 CASSLFAGGGHNEQFF TGTGCCAGCAGCTTATTTGCGGGAGGAGGGCATAATGAGCAGTTCTTC
NA TRBJ1-1 NA TRBV5-8 CASSLYQGSLTEAFF TGTGCCAGCAGCTTGTATCAGGGGTCCCTCACTGAAGCTTTCTTT
NA TRBJ2-3 once TRBV20-1 CSASNDGSTDTQYF TGCAGTGCTAGTAATGACGGGAGCACAGATACGCAGTATTTT
NA TRBJ2-7 NA TRBV28 CASSMRGTYEQYF TGTGCCAGCAGTATGCGAGGAACCTACGAGCAGTACTTC
NA TRBJ2-5 NA TRBV21-1 CASSKVNSPLQETQYF TGTGCCAGCAGCAAAGTAAATAGCCCTTTACAAGAGACCCAGTACTTC
TRBD1 TRBJ2-7 NA TRBV15 CATSREGQGYEQYF TGTGCCACCAGCAGAGAGGGACAGGGGTACGAGCAGTACTTC
NA TRBJ2-7 NA TRBV6-5 CASSYDGTTYEQYF TGTGCCAGCAGTTACGATGGGACAACCTACGAGCAGTACTTC
NA TRBJ2-7 NA TRBV13 CASSSLAQGRSYEQYF TGTGCCAGCAGCTCCCTCGCCCAAGGGAGGTCGTACGAGCAGTACTTC
TRBD1 TRBJ2-5 NA TRBV28 CASASPGRTGEETQYF TGTGCCAGCGCATCCCCAGGCCGGACAGGAGAAGAGACCCAGTACTTC
TRBD1 TRBJ2-7 NA TRBV7-9 CASSPTGVYEQYF TGTGCCAGCAGCCCGACAGGGGTCTACGAGCAGTACTTC
TRBD1 TRBJ1-1 NA TRBV25-1 CASSGDSLNTEAFF TGTGCCAGCAGTGGGGACAGCCTGAACACTGAAGCTTTCTTT
TRBD1 TRBJ1-5 NA TRBV5-1 CASSLGVRTGEQPQHF TGCGCCAGCAGCTTGGGAGTACGGACAGGGGAACAGCCCCAGCATTTT
TRBD1 TRBJ1-4 NA TRBV5-1 CASSSWQGATNEKLFF TGCGCCAGCAGCTCGTGGCAGGGGGCGACTAATGAAAAACTGTTTTTT
NA TRBJ1-6 NA TRBV14 CASSQIRGLTGTPLHF TGTGCCAGCAGCCAAATCCGCGGACTTACGGGAACACCCCTCCACTTT
NA TRBJ2-7 many TRBV11-2 CASSSSTGPPSSYEQYF TGTGCCAGCAGCTCCTCGACTGGCCCTCCCAGCTCCTACGAGCAGTACTTC
NA TRBJ2-3 NA TRBV5-1 CASSFTPGADTQYF TGCGCCAGCAGCTTTACACCAGGGGCAGATACGCAGTATTTT
NA TRBJ2-5 NA TRBV29-1 CSYRGYQETQYF TGCAGCTATCGAGGGTACCAAGAGACCCAGTACTTC
TRBD1 TRBJ1-6 NA TRBV19 CASSTAGTGNSPLHF TGTGCCAGTAGTACGGCCGGGACAGGGAATTCACCCCTCCACTTT
TRBD1 TRBJ2-7 NA TRBV2 CASSPGQVYIEQYF TGTGCCAGCAGTCCGGGACAGGTTTATATAGAGCAGTACTTC
TRBD2 TRBJ2-3 NA TRBV9 CASSVADSAGDTDTQYF TGTGCCAGCAGCGTAGCAGACAGTGCGGGAGACACAGATACGCAGTATTTT
NA TRBJ2-5 NA TRBV11-3 CASSPHQAGAETQYF TGTGCCAGCAGCCCTCATCAGGCGGGGGCGGAGACCCAGTACTTC
NA TRBJ2-7 NA TRBV5-1 CASNRRAGDFYEQYF TGCGCCAGCAACCGGCGCGCAGGGGATTTCTACGAGCAGTACTTC
NA TRBJ1-2 NA TRBV19 CAVGKAVSDGYTF TGTGCAGTCGGGAAGGCGGTTTCCGATGGCTACACCTTC
NA TRBJ1-6 NA TRBV3-1/TRBV3-2 CASSFLPGNNSPLHF TGTGCCAGCAGCTTCCTCCCCGGGAACAATTCACCCCTCCACTTT
TRBD2 TRBJ2-7 NA TRBV29-1 CSAGGALRGRSLYEQYF TGCAGCGCCGGGGGGGCCCTACGGGGGCGCTCATTATACGAGCAGTACTTC
TRBD1 TRBJ2-1 NA TRBV9 CASSVGDSDYNEQFF TGTGCCAGCAGCGTAGGGGACAGCGACTACAATGAGCAGTTCTTC
NA TRBJ1-4 NA TRBV2 CASSEAGAGEKLFF TGTGCCAGCAGTGAAGCAGGTGCAGGGGAAAAACTGTTTTTT
NA TRBJ2-7 NA TRBV3-1/TRBV3-2 CASSPVPGYEQYF TGTGCCAGCAGCCCGGTACCGGGCTACGAGCAGTACTTC
NA TRBJ2-7 NA TRBV4-1 CASSQGLIGEQYF TGCGCCAGCAGCCAAGGACTAATAGGCGAGCAGTACTTC
NA TRBJ2-5 NA TRBV28 CASSLAVPGTQYF TGTGCCAGCAGTTTGGCAGTACCAGGGACCCAGTACTTC
TRBD1 TRBJ2-1 NA TRBV29-1 CSVEGGQGFNNEQFF TGCAGCGTTGAGGGGGGACAGGGGTTCAACAATGAGCAGTTCTTC
TRBD1 TRBJ2-7 NA TRBV3-1/TRBV3-2 CASSQHPGQPAGEQYF TGTGCCAGCAGCCAACACCCGGGACAGCCGGCTGGGGAGCAGTACTTC
NA TRBJ1-2 NA TRBV4-2 CASSQDFGSYTF TGTGCCAGCAGCCAAGATTTTGGCTCCTACACCTTC
NA TRBJ2-3 NA TRBV28 CASSSRARVTDTQYF TGTGCCAGCAGTTCTAGGGCGAGGGTTACAGATACGCAGTATTTT
NA TRBJ1-2 NA TRBV14 CASSLDNANYGYTF TGTGCCAGCAGCTTGGACAATGCTAACTATGGCTACACCTTC
TRBD1 TRBJ2-7 few TRBV7-9 CASSSSGTGFHEQYF TGTGCCAGCAGCTCCTCCGGGACAGGGTTCCACGAGCAGTACTTC
TRBD1 TRBJ1-1 NA TRBV10-2 CASSRTGGVNTEAFF TGCGCCAGCAGCCGGACAGGGGGTGTGAACACTGAAGCTTTCTTT
TRBD2 TRBJ2-1 NA TRBV5-5 CASSLQTSGYYNEQFF TGTGCCAGCAGCCTTCAGACTAGCGGGTACTACAATGAGCAGTTCTTC
NA TRBJ2-5 NA TRBV19 CASSIDHRYQETQYF TGTGCCAGTAGTATAGATCACCGGTACCAAGAGACCCAGTACTTC
NA TRBJ2-1 NA TRBV9 CASSVGGGGGEQFF TGTGCCAGCAGCGTAGGAGGAGGGGGCGGTGAGCAGTTCTTC
NA TRBJ2-5 NA TRBV11-2 CASSKGVRETQYF TGTGCCAGCTCTAAGGGGGTCCGGGAAACCCAGTACTTC